The clone carrying this TCR beta chain has only one observation. The source of the sample is a study of blood T cell repertoires in COVID-19. The overall study: Donors in the United States, Italy and Spain gave samples during acute or convalescent COVID-19. The analysed material was cDNA or gDNA that came from T cells, B-cell-depleted T cells, or PBMCs.

V shed 1 base and J shed 1 base, with 10 bases lying between them. This CDR3 comprises 15 residues. The germline CDR1 and CDR2 sequences are KGHSH and LQKENI. Original methodology: Nucleated cell counts were estimated from reference gene primer amplification. TCRdb's table, derived via immunoSEQ multiplex PCR, lists solely in-frame clones and lacks some. That table is the source of V, J and clone size, and D and trimming were worked out from the DNA. Of roughly 220,000 clones listed, around 82% are singletons. Sequencing input: peripheral blood. The TCR comes from a woman in her twenties or thirties who had recovered from COVID-19. This chain links TRBV18 with TRBJ1-1; D remains unclear. The CDR3 sequence: CASSPQEGSNTEAFF. CDR3 nucleotides: TGTGCCAGCTCACCACAAGAGGGTTCGAACACTGAAGCTTTCTTT.